This T cell receptor (beta chain) was recorded in a study of neoadjuvant anti-PD-1 for oral cavity cancer. Whole-study findings and limits: Non-responders to neoadjuvant nivolumab had significantly more clonal PBMC T cells than responders. With a few patients per group, TCR findings need larger cohorts.

The assay was immunoSEQ multiplex PCR, and TCRdb's table has in-frame clones only and misses some. The sample shows some 66,000 clones, more than 70% of them seen only once. Trimming removed 6 bases from V and 8 bases from J; junction bases left unmatched: 8. The CDR3 is made up of 15 amino acids. CDR1 is MGHDK and CDR2 is SYGVNS in the germline V gene. In the case of this clone: Its antigen remains unidentified.

Source: PBMCs, taken before nivolumab (anti-PD-1) treatment. The source of this sequence is a person aged 35 to 85 with oral cavity squamous cell carcinoma. The V gene is TRBV25-1, the J gene TRBJ2-1, with 12 bases identical to TRBD1. This chain's CDR3 is CASRETGQGAHEQFF. DNA of the CDR3: TGTGCCAGCAGGGAGACGGGACAGGGGGCCCATGAGCAGTTCTTC.